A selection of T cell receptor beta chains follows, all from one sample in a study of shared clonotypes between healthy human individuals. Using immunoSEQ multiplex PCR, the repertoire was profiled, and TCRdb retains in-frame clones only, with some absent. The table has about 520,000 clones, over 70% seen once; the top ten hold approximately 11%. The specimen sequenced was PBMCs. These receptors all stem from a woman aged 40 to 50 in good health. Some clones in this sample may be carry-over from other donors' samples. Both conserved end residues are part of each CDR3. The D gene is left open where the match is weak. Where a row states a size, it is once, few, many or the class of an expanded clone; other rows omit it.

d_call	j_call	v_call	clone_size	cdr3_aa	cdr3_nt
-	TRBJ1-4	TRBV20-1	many	CSAARSEKLFF	TGCAGTGCGGCGAGGTCTGAAAAACTGTTTTTT
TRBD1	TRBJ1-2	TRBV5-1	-	CASSGQGDYGYTF	TGCGCCAGCAGCGGTCAGGGGGACTATGGCTACACCTTC
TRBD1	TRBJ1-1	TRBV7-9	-	CASSSDRGQEAFF	TGTGCCAGCAGCTCCGACAGGGGGCAAGAAGCTTTCTTT
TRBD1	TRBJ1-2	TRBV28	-	CASRLDRGGVNSYGYTF	TGTGCCAGCAGACTGGACAGGGGGGGCGTAAATTCATATGGCTACACCTTC
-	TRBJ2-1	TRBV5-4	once	CASSFSSSPYNEQFF	TGTGCCAGCAGCTTCTCAAGTTCCCCCTACAATGAGCAGTTCTTC
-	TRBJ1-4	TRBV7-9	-	CASSYGSNEKLFF	TGTGCCAGCAGCTACGGTTCCAATGAAAAACTGTTTTTT
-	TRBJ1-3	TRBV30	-	CAWSGGLHSGNTIYF	TGTGCCTGGAGCGGCGGACTCCACTCTGGAAACACCATATATTTT
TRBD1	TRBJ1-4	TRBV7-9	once	CASSQAGTGTQRLFF	TGTGCCAGCAGCCAAGCGGGGACAGGGACCCAGAGGTTGTTTTTT
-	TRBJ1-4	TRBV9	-	CASSPTGTNEKLFF	TGTGCCAGCAGCCCAACAGGGACTAATGAAAAACTGTTTTTT
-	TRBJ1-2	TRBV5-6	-	CASSDRGGYGYTF	TGTGCCAGCAGCGACCGGGGGGGATATGGCTACACCTTC
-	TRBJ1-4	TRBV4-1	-	CASSQQGNRNEKLFF	TGCGCCAGCAGCCAACAGGGGAATCGGAATGAAAAACTGTTTTTT
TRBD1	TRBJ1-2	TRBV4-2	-	CASSLGEGAPGYTF	TGTGCCAGCAGCCTCGGGGAGGGGGCGCCCGGCTACACCTTC
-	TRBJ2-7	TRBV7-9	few	CASSLGTPPQEQYF	TGTGCCAGCAGCTTGGGGACACCTCCGCAAGAGCAGTACTTC
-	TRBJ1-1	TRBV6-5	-	CASSWGGLGEAFF	TGTGCCAGCAGCTGGGGGGGGTTGGGTGAAGCTTTCTTT
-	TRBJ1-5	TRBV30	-	CAWSRGPGNIGNQPQHF	TGTGCCTGGAGTAGGGGCCCAGGGAATATTGGCAATCAGCCCCAGCATTTT
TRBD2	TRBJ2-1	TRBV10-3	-	CAISVVGGVIYNEQFF	TGTGCCATCAGTGTGGTGGGAGGGGTTATTTACAATGAGCAGTTCTTC
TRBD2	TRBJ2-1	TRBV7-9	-	CASSLGSGVSGRYNEQFF	TGTGCCAGCAGCTTAGGTTCTGGGGTTAGCGGGAGGTACAATGAGCAGTTCTTC
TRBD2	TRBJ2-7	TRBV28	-	CASSPPGLALYEQYF	TGTGCCAGCAGCCCTCCGGGACTAGCACTTTACGAGCAGTACTTC
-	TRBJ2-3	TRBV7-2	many	CASSLVSASTDTQYF	TGTGCCAGCAGCTTAGTATCAGCAAGCACAGATACGCAGTATTTT
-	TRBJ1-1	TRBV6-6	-	CAISDPGPETEAFF	TGTGCCATCAGTGACCCAGGGCCCGAGACTGAAGCTTTCTTT
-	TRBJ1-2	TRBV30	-	CAWIWASYGYTF	TGTGCCTGGATCTGGGCTTCCTATGGCTACACCTTC
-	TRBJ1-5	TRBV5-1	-	CASSSLPGNQPQHF	TGCGCCAGCAGCTCCCTCCCTGGCAATCAGCCCCAGCATTTT
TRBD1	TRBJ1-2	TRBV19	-	CASSDHRGRFYGYTF	TGTGCCAGTAGTGATCACAGGGGGCGTTTCTATGGCTACACCTTC
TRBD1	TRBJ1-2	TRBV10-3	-	CAISMGQGNYGYTF	TGTGCCATCAGCATGGGACAGGGGAACTATGGCTACACCTTC
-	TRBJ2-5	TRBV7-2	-	CASSFWETQYF	TGTGCCAGCAGCTTTTGGGAGACCCAGTACTTC
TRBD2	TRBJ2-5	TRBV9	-	CASSVGASGTGVETQYF	TGTGCCAGCAGCGTTGGGGCTAGCGGGACTGGGGTTGAGACCCAGTACTTC
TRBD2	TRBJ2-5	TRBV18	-	CASSPYVLAGNQETQYF	TGTGCCAGCTCACCATATGTGTTAGCGGGGAACCAAGAGACCCAGTACTTC
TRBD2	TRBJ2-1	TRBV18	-	CASSPPAGGNEQFF	TGTGCCAGCTCACCACCCGCGGGAGGCAATGAGCAGTTCTTC
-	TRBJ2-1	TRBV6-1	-	CASSEQGPSYNEQFF	TGTGCCAGCAGTGAACAGGGACCTTCCTACAATGAGCAGTTCTTC
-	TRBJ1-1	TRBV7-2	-	CASSLAQGNTEAFF	TGTGCCAGCAGCTTAGCTCAGGGGAACACTGAAGCTTTCTTT